The rows below give T cell receptor beta chains drawn from one sample of a study of T cells in Graves' hyperthyroidism and ophthalmopathy. TCRdb re-analysed the multiplex PCR reads in MiXCR, keeping a single row per CDR3 protein. The sample lists 650,000 to 700,000 distinct CDR3 sequences; 15% to 20% were seen once. What was sequenced was blood. The source of these receptors is a man between 50 and 59 years old with Graves' hyperthyroidism. Each CDR3 is given with its conserved first and last residue. A D gene is named only where the DNA matches it firmly. Some rows have no size entry. The others give once, few or many, or a class for an expanded clone.

V: TRBV20-1
D: -
size: many
J: TRBJ2-7
CDR3: CSARVKPGPHRTYEQYF
DNA: TGCAGTGCTAGAGTTAAGCCGGGACCCCACCGCACCTACGAGCAGTACTTC

V: TRBV9
D: -
size: few
J: TRBJ1-2
CDR3: CASSPPSDGYTF
DNA: TGTGCCAGCAGCCCTCCTTCAGATGGCTACACCTTC

V: TRBV24-1
D: TRBD2
size: many
J: TRBJ2-3
CDR3: CATSDFLGTSGSDGDTQYF
DNA: TGTGCCACCAGTGATTTTTTGGGGACTAGCGGGTCGGACGGGGATACGCAGTATTTT

V: TRBV20-1
D: -
size: few
J: TRBJ1-1
CDR3: CSARRGMNTEAFF
DNA: TGCAGTGCTAGAAGAGGGATGAACACTGAAGCTTTCTTT

V: TRBV19
D: -
size: -
J: TRBJ2-1
CDR3: CASTPQEGGNEQFF
DNA: TGTGCCAGTACTCCCCAGGAGGGTGGGAATGAGCAGTTCTTC

V: TRBV6-1
D: -
size: -
J: TRBJ2-3
CDR3: CASSEGVASGTQYF
DNA: TGTGCCAGCAGTGAGGGCGTTGCTTCAGGTACGCAGTATTTT

V: TRBV24-1
D: -
size: -
J: TRBJ2-1
CDR3: CATSDFSVPGNEQFF
DNA: TGTGCCACCAGTGATTTTAGCGTCCCAGGCAATGAGCAGTTCTTC

V: TRBV6-2/TRBV6-3
D: -
size: -
J: TRBJ2-1
CDR3: CASSYPAGPQFF
DNA: TGTGCCAGCAGTTACCCCGCCGGGCCGCAGTTCTTC

V: TRBV6-9
D: -
size: -
J: TRBJ1-4
CDR3: CASSYGVSATNEKLFF
DNA: TGTGCCAGCAGTTACGGGGTCAGTGCAACTAATGAAAAACTGTTTTTT

V: TRBV7-3
D: -
size: many
J: TRBJ2-2
CDR3: CASSLKQGNTGELFF
DNA: TGTGCCAGCAGCTTAAAACAGGGGAACACCGGGGAGCTGTTTTTT

V: TRBV7-9
D: -
size: -
J: TRBJ1-6
CDR3: CASSPSGVSPLHF
DNA: TGTGCCAGCAGCCCCTCCGGGGTTTCACCCCTCCACTTT

V: TRBV2
D: TRBD1
size: many
J: TRBJ2-1
CDR3: CASSERDRGEMRFF
DNA: TGTGCCAGCAGTGAACGAGACAGGGGTGAGATGCGGTTCTTC

V: TRBV11-1
D: -
size: many
J: TRBJ1-2
CDR3: CASSPGIGGYTF
DNA: TGTGCCAGCAGCCCGGGAATCGGGGGCTACACCTTC

V: TRBV2
D: -
size: many
J: TRBJ2-7
CDR3: CASSESRPYEQYF
DNA: TGTGCCAGCAGTGAATCCAGGCCCTACGAGCAGTACTTC

V: TRBV24-1
D: -
size: many
J: TRBJ2-1
CDR3: CATGTAYNEQFF
DNA: TGTGCCACCGGTACAGCCTACAATGAGCAGTTCTTC

V: TRBV6-9
D: TRBD1
size: -
J: TRBJ1-2
CDR3: CASSYGPGGYGYTF
DNA: TGTGCCAGCAGTTACGGTCCAGGGGGCTATGGCTACACCTTC

V: TRBV3-1
D: -
size: -
J: TRBJ1-5
CDR3: CASSQGREGSQPQHF
DNA: TGTGCCAGCAGCCAAGGCAGGGAAGGAAGTCAGCCCCAGCATTTT

V: TRBV29-1
D: TRBD2
size: many
J: TRBJ2-5
CDR3: CSVAWTSGRGDQETQYF
DNA: TGCAGCGTTGCGTGGACTAGCGGGAGGGGAGACCAAGAGACCCAGTACTTC

V: TRBV19
D: -
size: many
J: TRBJ1-2
CDR3: CASTPLWTAGPTDGYTF
DNA: TGTGCCAGTACTCCCCTCTGGACAGCTGGCCCAACGGATGGCTACACCTTC

V: TRBV14
D: -
size: -
J: TRBJ2-1
CDR3: CASSQEWQTGRNEQFF
DNA: TGTGCCAGCAGCCAAGAATGGCAGACGGGGAGGAATGAGCAGTTCTTC

V: TRBV28
D: TRBD2
size: many
J: TRBJ2-7
CDR3: CASSSSGSFEQYF
DNA: TGTGCCAGCAGTTCCAGCGGGAGTTTCGAGCAGTACTTC

V: TRBV27
D: -
size: -
J: TRBJ2-1
CDR3: CASSGPGEQFF
DNA: TGTGCCAGCAGTGGGCCTGGCGAGCAGTTCTTC

V: TRBV11-3
D: -
size: -
J: TRBJ2-1
CDR3: CASSSNGYNEQFF
DNA: TGTGCCAGCAGCTCGAACGGATACAATGAGCAGTTCTTC

V: TRBV28
D: -
size: few
J: TRBJ2-7
CDR3: CASSSRGPGEQYF
DNA: TGTGCCAGCAGTTCCCGCGGGCCGGGCGAGCAGTACTTC

V: TRBV27
D: -
size: -
J: TRBJ1-5
CDR3: CASSLSLRQERQSAPAF
DNA: TGTGCCAGCAGTTTATCCCTAAGACAAGAAAGACAATCAGCCCCAGCATTT

V: TRBV5-1
D: -
size: few
J: TRBJ2-6
CDR3: CASGPWTSGANVLTF
DNA: TGCGCCAGCGGACCGTGGACTTCTGGGGCCAACGTCCTGACTTTC

V: TRBV3-1
D: -
size: many
J: TRBJ2-7
CDR3: CASSPTKQDREQYF
DNA: TGTGCCAGCAGCCCTACGAAACAGGACCGCGAGCAGTACTTC

V: TRBV6-5
D: TRBD1
size: many
J: TRBJ1-2
CDR3: CASSSPKQGIYGYTF
DNA: TGTGCCAGCAGTTCCCCGAAACAGGGGATCTATGGCTACACCTTC

V: TRBV18
D: TRBD1
size: -
J: TRBJ2-7
CDR3: CASSPDRAGEQYF
DNA: TGTGCCAGCTCACCCGACAGGGCGGGCGAGCAGTACTTC

V: TRBV20-1
D: -
size: -
J: TRBJ2-2
CDR3: CGAPDFSNTGELFF
DNA: TGCGGTGCTCCGGACTTTTCGAACACCGGGGAGCTGTTTTTT

V: TRBV20-1
D: -
size: few
J: TRBJ1-2
CDR3: CSARISYYGYTF
DNA: TGCAGTGCTAGAATCAGCTACTATGGCTACACCTTC

V: TRBV28
D: TRBD1
size: many
J: TRBJ2-6
CDR3: CASRQGWKGANVLTF
DNA: TGTGCCAGTCGACAGGGTTGGAAGGGGGCCAACGTCCTGACTTTC

V: TRBV5-1
D: -
size: few
J: TRBJ1-6
CDR3: CASSFGFEGSPLHF
DNA: TGCGCCAGCAGCTTCGGATTTGAGGGTTCACCCCTCCACTTT

V: TRBV28
D: -
size: many
J: TRBJ1-2
CDR3: CASSTGYGGYTF
DNA: TGTGCCAGCAGTACAGGGTACGGTGGCTACACCTTC

V: TRBV29-1
D: -
size: few
J: TRBJ2-2
CDR3: CSVERDGSTGELFF
DNA: TGCAGCGTTGAACGGGACGGATCCACCGGGGAGCTGTTTTTT

V: TRBV12-3/TRBV12-4
D: -
size: many
J: TRBJ1-4
CDR3: CASSSEVANEKLFF
DNA: TGTGCCAGCAGTTCGGAAGTGGCTAATGAAAAACTGTTTTTT